This is a list of T cell receptor beta chains from one sample in a study of T cells in Graves' hyperthyroidism and ophthalmopathy. TCRdb passed the multiplex PCR reads through MiXCR, listing each CDR3 protein once. The repertoire consists of hundreds of thousands of distinct CDR3 sequences, with around 16% occurring once and the leading ten covering more than 3%. The specimen was blood. These receptors were obtained from a woman between 40 and 55 years old with Graves' ophthalmopathy. Both conserved end residues are part of each CDR3. A D gene is named only where the DNA matches it firmly. The size field is filled for only some rows; it gives once, few, many or a size class.

D,V,J,size,CDR3,DNA
TRBD1,TRBV12-3/TRBV12-4,TRBJ1-5,NA,CASSLRGQGGRSQHF,TGTGCCAGCAGCCTACGGGGTCAGGGGGGAAGGTCCCAGCATTTT
TRBD1,TRBV5-5,TRBJ2-1,few,CASSLAGQGSYNEQFF,TGTGCCAGCAGCTTGGCTGGACAGGGATCTTACAATGAGCAGTTCTTC
NA,TRBV20-1,TRBJ1-1,NA,CSAPVPLRNTEAFF,TGCAGTGCTCCCGTCCCCCTCCGGAACACTGAAGCTTTCTTT
NA,TRBV3-1,TRBJ2-3,many,CASSQAAGDTQYF,TGTGCCAGCAGCCAAGCGGCGGGGGATACGCAGTATTTT
NA,TRBV28,TRBJ2-7,once,CASGLGGYEQYF,TGTGCCAGCGGTCTTGGGGGTTACGAGCAGTACTTC
TRBD2,TRBV28,TRBJ2-7,NA,CASSFPSGRGEQYF,TGTGCCAGCAGTTTTCCCAGCGGGAGGGGCGAGCAGTACTTC
NA,TRBV18,TRBJ2-3,few,CASSLRVGADDTDTQYF,TGTGCCAGCTCACTGCGAGTAGGGGCCGACGACACAGATACGCAGTATTTT
NA,TRBV28,TRBJ1-1,few,CASSEGDYYEAFF,TGTGCCAGCAGTGAAGGAGACTACTATGAAGCTTTCTTT
NA,TRBV5-5,TRBJ1-5,NA,CASSLAPDQPRHF,TGTGCCAGCAGCTTGGCTCCGGATCAGCCCCGGCATTTT
NA,TRBV11-2,TRBJ1-2,many,CASSLGLEGTGYTF,TGTGCCAGCAGCTTAGGACTTGAGGGGACAGGCTACACCTTC
TRBD1,TRBV6-4,TRBJ2-2,NA,CASSDSGQGFNGELFF,TGTGCCAGCAGTGACTCGGGACAGGGCTTTAACGGGGAGCTGTTTTTT
TRBD1,TRBV6-1,TRBJ1-5,many,CASSGGAGGARIQPQHF,TGTGCCAGCAGTGGAGGGGCAGGGGGCGCGAGGATTCAGCCCCAGCATTTT
TRBD2,TRBV9,TRBJ2-7,NA,CASSVRGDSYEQYF,TGTGCCAGCAGCGTTCGGGGGGATTCCTACGAGCAGTACTTC
TRBD2,TRBV12-3/TRBV12-4,TRBJ2-3,many,CASSPPGLAGRTDTQYF,TGTGCCAGCAGTCCGCCGGGACTAGCGGGTCGCACAGATACGCAGTATTTT
NA,TRBV3-1,TRBJ1-2,NA,CASSQSGDYGYTF,TGTGCCAGCAGCCAATCGGGGGACTATGGCTACACCTTC
NA,TRBV2,TRBJ1-4,NA,CASSDRINEKLFF,TGTGCCAGCAGTGACAGGATTAATGAAAAACTGTTTTTT
NA,TRBV7-3,TRBJ2-3,many,CASSLTGVDTDTQYF,TGTGCCAGCAGCTTAACAGGGGTCGACACAGATACGCAGTATTTT
TRBD2,TRBV20-1,TRBJ2-3,NA,CSARLAGTVGLRDTQYF,TGCAGTGCAAGGCTAGCGGGGACAGTGGGCTTAAGAGATACGCAGTATTTT
TRBD1,TRBV3-1,TRBJ1-5,many,CASSVSGGGRSNQPQHF,TGTGCCAGCAGCGTATCAGGGGGCGGGAGAAGCAATCAGCCCCAGCATTTT
NA,TRBV6-2/TRBV6-3,TRBJ2-3,few,CASKIGQSTDTQYF,TGTGCCAGCAAAATCGGACAAAGCACAGATACGCAGTATTTT
NA,TRBV20-1,TRBJ2-7,NA,CSAHSGSAYEQYF,TGCAGTGCTCACTCTGGGAGTGCCTACGAGCAGTACTTC
TRBD2,TRBV11-2,TRBJ2-5,few,CASSIGTSGGAYSRETQYF,TGTGCCAGCAGCATCGGGACTAGCGGGGGGGCCTACAGTAGAGAGACCCAGTACTTC
NA,TRBV11-2,TRBJ2-5,many,CASSHQYGPTQETQYF,TGTGCCAGCAGCCACCAGTATGGGCCGACCCAAGAGACCCAGTACTTC
TRBD1,TRBV28,TRBJ1-1,NA,CASSLTQDRGRTEAFF,TGTGCCAGCAGTTTAACTCAGGACAGGGGGCGGACTGAAGCTTTCTTT
TRBD1,TRBV30,TRBJ1-1,many,CAFTGDRTNTEAFF,TGTGCCTTCACCGGGGACAGAACGAACACTGAAGCTTTCTTT
NA,TRBV3-1,TRBJ2-2,NA,CASSQAPGHGELFF,TGTGCCAGCAGCCAAGCCCCAGGTCACGGGGAGCTGTTTTTT
TRBD2,TRBV19,TRBJ2-1,NA,CASSPTGGINEQFF,TGTGCCAGTAGTCCCACCGGGGGGATCAATGAGCAGTTCTTC
TRBD2,TRBV5-1,TRBJ2-1,many,CASSPTTSGPYNEQFF,TGCGCCAGCAGTCCTACGACTAGCGGGCCGTACAATGAGCAGTTCTTC
NA,TRBV30,TRBJ1-1,many,CAWSRGLWGTEAFF,TGTGCCTGGAGTAGGGGCCTCTGGGGAACTGAAGCTTTCTTT
NA,TRBV29-1,TRBJ2-6,NA,CSVSDRSGANVLTF,TGCAGCGTTAGTGACCGCTCTGGGGCCAACGTCCTGACTTTC
NA,TRBV2,TRBJ1-6,NA,CASSARDAYNSPLHF,TGTGCCAGCAGTGCAAGGGACGCATATAATTCACCCCTCCACTTT
NA,TRBV5-5,TRBJ2-7,few,CASRRFTYEQYF,TGTGCCAGCAGACGTTTTACCTACGAGCAGTACTTC
TRBD1,TRBV7-3,TRBJ2-2,NA,CASSPDGQVNTGELFF,TGTGCCAGCAGCCCCGACGGACAGGTTAACACCGGGGAGCTGTTTTTT
NA,TRBV5-1,TRBJ1-1,NA,CASSTPGEGTEAFF,TGCGCCAGCAGCACCCCCGGGGAGGGCACTGAAGCTTTCTTT
NA,TRBV5-1,TRBJ2-3,many,CASSLGLEVLTDTQYF,TGCGCCAGCAGCTTGGGACTAGAAGTCCTCACAGATACGCAGTATTTT
TRBD1,TRBV7-7,TRBJ2-1,NA,CASSLGGQGNNEQFF,TGTGCTAGCAGCTTAGGGGGACAGGGGAACAATGAGCAGTTCTTC
TRBD2,TRBV11-1,TRBJ2-4,NA,CASSPSGGGKNIQYF,TGTGCCAGCAGCCCCTCGGGAGGGGGCAAAAACATTCAGTACTTC
NA,TRBV2,TRBJ2-5,NA,CAARYVLAQYF,TGTGCCGCGAGATACGTCCTGGCCCAGTACTTC
NA,TRBV7-3,TRBJ2-1,few,CASSLQGQVYNEQFF,TGTGCCAGCAGCTTGCAGGGGCAAGTCTACAATGAGCAGTTCTTC
NA,TRBV5-4,TRBJ2-1,NA,CASSLAPASNEQFF,TGTGCCAGCAGCTTGGCCCCAGCCAGCAATGAGCAGTTCTTC
TRBD2,TRBV7-6,TRBJ2-7,many,CASSLLFPTSGSTYEQYF,TGTGCCAGCAGCCTCCTATTCCCGACTAGCGGGAGCACATACGAGCAGTACTTC
TRBD1,TRBV7-9,TRBJ1-6,NA,CASSFEGQGYSPLHF,TGTGCCAGCAGTTTTGAGGGACAGGGATATTCACCCCTCCACTTT
NA,TRBV7-8,TRBJ1-1,many,CASSLVPGVNTEAFF,TGTGCCAGCAGCTTAGTGCCCGGGGTGAACACTGAAGCTTTCTTT
NA,TRBV6-5,TRBJ2-4,NA,CASSSTGYWGNIQYF,TGTGCCAGCAGTTCCACAGGGTATTGGGGAAACATTCAGTACTTC